A single sample gave rise to the 5 T cell receptor beta chains below, sequenced in a study of shared clonotypes between healthy human individuals (dated by TCRdb to the early 2020s). The library was obtained by the immunoSEQ multiplex PCR assay. TCRdb limited this immuneACCESS table to in-frame rearrangements with V and J called. A share of clones is missing; checked studies link under half to unresolved V genes, and the rest is unexplained. For this sample there are roughly 2.1 million clones; about 92% appear just once. Around 1.7% of the sample comes from the top ten. CD8 naive samples consisted of CD45RO-negative cells that were positively selected for CCR7, yielding a CD45RA+CCR7+ population without TemRA cells. The sequenced sample consisted of naive CD8+ T cells from PBMCs. Sample cell subset or site, as interpreted from the label and publication: CD45RA+CCR7+. These receptors all stem from a man in his late teens or twenties in good health. Some clones in this sample may be carry-over from other donors' samples.

J is TRBJ1-5 and V is TRBV7-8, with D unresolved. V lost 5 bases and J 1 base, leaving 9 bases between the germline ends. Germline V CDR1 and CDR2: SGHVS, FQNEAQ. CDR3 size: 14 residues. The CDR3, as DNA: TGTGCCAGCAGCGAAGGGAGGAGCAATCAGCCCCAGCATTTT. Amino acid sequence: CASSEGRSNQPQHF. Full variable domain (remainder filled in from reference TRBV7-8 and TRBJ1-5): GAGVSQSPRYKVAKRGQDVALRCDPISGHVSLFWYQQALGQGPEFLTYFQNEAQLDKSGLPSDRFFAERPEGSVSTLKIQRTQQEDSAVYLCASSEGRSNQPQHFGDGTRLSIL.

The chain combines TRBV7-2 with TRBJ2-1; D is ambiguous. Germline CDR1 reads SGHTA; CDR2 reads FQGNSA. The CDR3 extends over 14 amino acids. Trimming removed 5 bases from V and 8 bases from J, with 16 bases in between. This CDR3 is CASSHPWAAHEQFF. The CDR3 DNA is TGTGCCAGCAGCCATCCGTGGGCGGCCCATGAGCAGTTCTTC. The full variable domain, completed using reference TRBV7-2 and TRBJ2-1, is GAGVSQSPSNKVTEKGKDVELRCDPISGHTALYWYRQSLGQGLEFLIYFQGNSAPDKSGLPSDRFSAERTGGSVSTLTIQRTQQEDSAVYLCASSHPWAAHEQFFGPGTRLTVL.

The J gene is TRBJ1-2, the V gene TRBV13, with D unresolved. The CDR3 consists of 12 residues. The germline V gene encodes CDR1 PRHDT and CDR2 FYEKMQ (reference sequence). Trimming shortened V by 2 bases and J by 7 bases, and 8 bases separated the two germline ends. In DNA, the CDR3 is TGTGCCAGCAGCTTAAGAGCTAGTGGCTACACCTTC. It specifies CASSLRASGYTF.

The rearrangement links TRBV7-9 to TRBJ2-7; 7 nucleotides align to TRBD1. V shed 3 bases, J shed 3 bases, and the junction held 8 bases outside the gene matches. There are 15 residues in the CDR3. Germline V gives CDR1 SEHNR, CDR2 FQNEAQ (reference sequence). The CDR3: CASSFRRDSFYEQYF. The CDR3 nucleotides read TGTGCCAGCAGCTTTAGAAGGGACAGCTTCTACGAGCAGTACTTC.

This chain connects TRBV11-2 to TRBJ2-1; 8 bases line up with TRBD1. V dropped 5 bases and J dropped 6; count of bases not matched to a gene: 15. Germline loops: CDR1 SGHAT, CDR2 FQNNGV. The CDR3 runs to 17 residues. CDR3 in amino acids: CASSRRKDWTGSNEQFF. The DNA of the CDR3 is TGTGCCAGCAGCCGAAGAAAGGACTGGACAGGGAGCAATGAGCAGTTCTTC.